What follows are 3 T cell receptor beta chains derived from one specimen sequenced in a study of blood T cell repertoires in COVID-19. The protocol was immunoSEQ multiplex PCR, while the TCRdb copy is restricted to in-frame clones and leaves out a portion. Here the sample spans approximately 190,000 clones, 82% being singletons. Input material: peripheral blood. The source is a woman aged 55-69 years with COVID-19, enrolled during active disease.

This clone has only a few counts. The V call is TRBV3-1 (or the pseudogene TRBV3-2), the J call TRBJ2-7; 7 bases fit TRBD1. The CDR3 sequence is 14 residues long. The germline V gene has CDR1 LGHDT and CDR2 YNNKEL (reference sequence). V lost 2 bases to trimming and J lost 7 bases; unmatched junction nucleotides: 8. CDR3 DNA sequence: TGTGCCAGCAGCCAACGTAAGGGGGCGCGGGAGCAGTACTTC. It codes for CASSQRKGAREQYF.

The CDR3 sequence: CASSQGRAADYEQYF. CDR3 nucleotide sequence: TGTGCCAGCAGCCAAGGGCGGGCGGCTGACTACGAGCAGTACTTC. This chain uses TRBV4-2 with TRBJ2-7, with a possible D match to TRBD2 (5 bases). The V gene lost 1 base and the J gene lost 3 bases, with 13 bases spanning the gap. CDR3 length: 15 residues. The V gene's germline CDR1 is LGHNA and CDR2 YNFKEQ.

J is TRBJ2-5 and V is TRBV11-2; no clear D. CDR3 length: 13 residues. The germline CDR1 and CDR2 sequences are SGHAT and FQNNGV. V lost 4 bases and J 4 bases, leaving 10 bases between the germline ends. The CDR3: CASSSPLGETQYF. The CDR3 region has the DNA TGTGCCAGCAGCTCTCCTCTCGGAGAGACCCAGTACTTC.